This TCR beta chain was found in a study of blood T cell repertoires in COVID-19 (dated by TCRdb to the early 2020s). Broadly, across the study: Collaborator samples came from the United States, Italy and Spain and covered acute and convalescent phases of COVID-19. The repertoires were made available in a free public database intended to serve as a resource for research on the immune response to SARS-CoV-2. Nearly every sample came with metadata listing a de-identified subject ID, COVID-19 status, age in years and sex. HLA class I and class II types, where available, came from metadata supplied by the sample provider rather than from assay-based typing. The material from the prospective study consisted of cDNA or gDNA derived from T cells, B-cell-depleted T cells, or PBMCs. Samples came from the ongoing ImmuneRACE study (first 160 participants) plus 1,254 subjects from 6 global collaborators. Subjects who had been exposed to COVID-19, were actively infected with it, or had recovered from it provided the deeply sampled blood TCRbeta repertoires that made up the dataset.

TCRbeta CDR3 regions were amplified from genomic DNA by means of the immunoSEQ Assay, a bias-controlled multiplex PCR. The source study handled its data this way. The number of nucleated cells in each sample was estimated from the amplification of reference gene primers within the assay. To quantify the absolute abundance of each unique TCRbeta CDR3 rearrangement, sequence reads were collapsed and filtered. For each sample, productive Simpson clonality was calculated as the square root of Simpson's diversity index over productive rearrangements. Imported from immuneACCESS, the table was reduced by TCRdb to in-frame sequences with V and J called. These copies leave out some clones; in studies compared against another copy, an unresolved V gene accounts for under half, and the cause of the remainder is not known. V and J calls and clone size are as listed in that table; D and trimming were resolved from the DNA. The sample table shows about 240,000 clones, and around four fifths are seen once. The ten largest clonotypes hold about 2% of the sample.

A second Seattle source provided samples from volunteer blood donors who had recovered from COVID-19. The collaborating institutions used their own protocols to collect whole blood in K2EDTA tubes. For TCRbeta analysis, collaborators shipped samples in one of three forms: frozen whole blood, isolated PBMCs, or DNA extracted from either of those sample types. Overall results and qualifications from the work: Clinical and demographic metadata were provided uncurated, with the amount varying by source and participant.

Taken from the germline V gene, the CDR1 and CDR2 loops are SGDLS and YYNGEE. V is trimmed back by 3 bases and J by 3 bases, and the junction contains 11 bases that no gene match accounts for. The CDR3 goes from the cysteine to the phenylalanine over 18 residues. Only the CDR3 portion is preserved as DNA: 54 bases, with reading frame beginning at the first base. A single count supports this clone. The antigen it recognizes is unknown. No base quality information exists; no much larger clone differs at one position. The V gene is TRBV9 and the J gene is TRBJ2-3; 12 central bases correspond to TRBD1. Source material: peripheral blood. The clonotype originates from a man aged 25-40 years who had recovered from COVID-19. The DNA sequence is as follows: TGTGCCAGCAGCGCCGGCCCCAGGGACAGGGGGCTGACAGATACGCAGTATTTT. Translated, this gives CASSAGPRDRGLTDTQYF. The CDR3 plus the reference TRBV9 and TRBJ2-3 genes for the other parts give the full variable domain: DSGVTQTPKHLITATGQRVTLRCSPRSGDLSVYWYQQSLDQGLQFLIQYYNGEERAKGNILERFSAQQFPDLHSELNLSSLELGDSALYFCASSAGPRDRGLTDTQYFGPGTRLTVL.